These 24 T cell receptor beta chains originate from one sample sequenced in a study of shared clonotypes between healthy human individuals. Libraries were prepared by immunoSEQ multiplex PCR; TCRdb keeps only in-frame clonotypes and omits some of them. The sample lists some 2.1 million clones, 85% to 95% occurring once. Sequences were obtained from naive CD4+ T cells sorted from blood. Subset indicated: CD45RA+ positively selected. The receptors derive from a man between 18 and 29 years old in good health.

V is TRBV18 and J is TRBJ2-1; possible D gene TRBD1, 6 bases. The V gene lost 6 bases and the J gene lost 2 bases, with 14 bases spanning the gap. CDR1 and CDR2 (germline): KGHSH, LQKENI. This CDR3 comprises 15 residues. The CDR3 loop is CASSETGIAYNEQFF. The CDR3 DNA reads as TGTGCCAGCTCGGAAACAGGGATCGCCTACAATGAGCAGTTCTTC.

The chain recombines TRBV28 with TRBJ1-1, with D tentatively TRBD1 (6 bases). The CDR3 spans 15 residues. The germline V and J ends were trimmed by 5 bases and 10 bases, with 23 bases remaining between them. Germline assignment: CDR1 MDHEN and CDR2 SYDVKM. This chain's CDR3 is CASSPHSTGGPLAFF. The CDR3 DNA follows: TGTGCCAGCAGTCCTCACTCGACAGGAGGGCCTTTAGCTTTCTTT.

To note about this clone: Additional DNA sequences in this sample encode the identical CDR3. The rearrangement uses TRBV5-1 and TRBJ1-1; D might be TRBD1 (5 bases). The CDR3 covers 13 residues. The germline V and J ends were trimmed by 2 bases and 5 bases, with 10 bases remaining between them. CDR1 is SGHRS, CDR2 YFSETQ, per germline. In nucleotides, the CDR3 is TGCGCCAGCAGCTTCCAGGGAGGAACTGAAGCTTTCTTT. The encoded protein is CASSFQGGTEAFF.

V is TRBV5-4 and J is TRBJ2-5; 9 nucleotides match TRBD1. The CDR3 is 13 amino acids. The germline V gene encodes CDR1 SGHNT and CDR2 YYREEE (reference sequence). The V segment lost 3 bases and the J segment 4 bases; nucleotides outside the gene matches: 1. The CDR3 region has the DNA TGTGCCAGCAGCTCGACAGGGGGAGAGACCCAGTACTTC. It encodes CASSSTGGETQYF.

The chain couples TRBV4-3 to TRBJ1-3; D ambiguous. Per the germline V gene, CDR1 is LGHNA and CDR2 is YSLEER. This CDR3 contains 14 residues. Trimming cost V 0 bases and J 2 bases, with 5 bases left between them. CDR3 residues: CASSQDRPGNTIYF. The CDR3 nucleotides read TGCGCCAGCAGCCAAGATAGACCTGGAAACACCATATATTTT.

CDR3 sequence: CASSIGRERRPQHF. The CDR3 coding sequence is TGTGCCAGTAGTATAGGCCGGGAAAGAAGGCCCCAGCATTTT. The rearrangement uses TRBV19 and TRBJ1-5; D is unclear. CDR1 and CDR2 (germline): LNHDA, SQIVND (reference sequence). The CDR3 totals 14 residues. V lost 1 base to trimming and J lost 9 bases, with 13 bases between them.

The CDR3 DNA sequence: TGTGCCAGCAGCTTAGACGGAGGGCAGACTGAAGCTTTCTTT. Its protein is CASSLDGGQTEAFF. The chain carries TRBV7-9 and TRBJ1-1; D gene ambiguous. With 1 base removed from V and 5 bases from J, the gap between germline ends came to 11 bases. CDR1 SEHNR and CDR2 FQNEAQ come from the germline V gene (reference sequence). The CDR3 is 14 residues long.

The rearrangement links TRBV4-1 to TRBJ2-2; D is possibly TRBD1 or TRBD2 (6 bases each). This CDR3 comprises 16 residues. Germline V gene sequence: CDR1 MGHRA, CDR2 YSYEKL. V was pared by 4 bases and J by 1 base, with 13 bases between. In nucleotides, the CDR3 is TGCGCCAGCAGCCTCGAAGGGGGGTTGAACACCGGGGAGCTGTTTTTT. It codes for CASSLEGGLNTGELFF.

This clone was picked up a small number of times. The V and J genes are TRBV2 and TRBJ1-6, with a tentative D call TRBD1 (5 bases). The V end was cut by 6 bases, the J end by 14 bases, with 11 bases between. The germline V gene encodes CDR1 SNHLY and CDR2 FYNNEI. The CDR3 length is 11 residues. The CDR3 region has the DNA TGTGCCAGCAGGGGGGTTGAGGCCCTCCACTTT. Its translation: CASRGVEALHF. The variable domain in full, with the rest retrieved from reference TRBV2 and TRBJ1-6, is EPEVTQTPSHQVTQMGQEVILRCVPISNHLYFYWYRQILGQKVEFLVSFYNNEISEKSEIFDDQFSVERPDGSNFTLKIRSTKLEDSAMYFCASRGVEALHFGNGTRLTVT.

The chain uses TRBV6-1 and TRBJ2-7, with D possibly TRBD1 on 6 matching bases. CDR1 and CDR2 from the germline V gene are MNHNS and SASEGT. The CDR3 has 15 residues. V lost 2 bases and J 2 bases, leaving 13 bases between the germline ends. The CDR3 loop is CASSERDKLTYEQYF. CDR3 in DNA: TGTGCCAGCAGTGAACGGGACAAGCTAACCTACGAGCAGTACTTC.

The genes are TRBV9 and TRBJ2-7, with 8 positions matching TRBD2. V lost 3 bases, J lost 2 bases, and 7 bases stayed unmatched. CDR1 is SGDLS, CDR2 YYNGEE, per germline. The CDR3 is made up of 15 amino acids. The CDR3 nucleotides are TGTGCCAGCAGCGCAGGTTCGGGACTAGCCTACGAGCAGTACTTC. It translates to CASSAGSGLAYEQYF.

J is TRBJ2-3 and V is TRBV28, with TRBD2 matching over 7 bases. Unmatched junction bases numbered 16, after V lost 7 bases and J lost 3 bases. CDR1 is MDHEN, CDR2 SYDVKM, per germline. The CDR3 runs 17 residues. In DNA, the CDR3 is TGTGCCAGCATCCGAGCCGGGGGGAATAAGGTGACAGATACGCAGTATTTT. It yields the protein CASIRAGGNKVTDTQYF.

V is TRBV4-3 and J is TRBJ2-5; a weak D match, TRBD1 (6 bases). V was shortened by 4 bases and J by 5 bases, with 17 bases between the two germline ends. The CDR3 runs to 15 residues. The germline CDR1 and CDR2 sequences are LGHNA and YSLEER. Here the CDR3 reads CASSLIEGGFETQYF. As DNA, the CDR3 is TGCGCCAGCAGCCTGATTGAAGGGGGATTCGAGACCCAGTACTTC.

The chain is built from TRBV7-9 and TRBJ2-2; D unclear. The CDR3 is 10 amino acids. Trimming removed 9 bases from V and 5 bases from J, with 4 bases in between. Germline values: CDR1 SEHNR, CDR2 FQNEAQ (reference sequence). CDR3 residues: CASNTGELFF. The CDR3 nucleotides are TGTGCCAGTAATACCGGGGAGCTGTTTTTT.

Concerning this clone: This sequence may be a read error, since a much larger clone differs from it by one base. At the DNA level, this CDR3 is encoded by other sequences in the same sample as well. The J gene is TRBJ1-2, the V gene TRBV18; D unclear. Germline loops: CDR1 KGHSH, CDR2 LQKENI. The CDR3 has 13 residues. Trimming shortened V by 0 bases and J by 2 bases, and 4 bases separated the two germline ends. The CDR3 bases are TGTGCCAGCTCACCACCGGGGAACTATGGCTACACCTTC. Amino acids: CASSPPGNYGYTF.

This clone was counted a single time. J is TRBJ2-7 and V is TRBV7-8; TRBD1 agrees at 7 bases. The CDR3 has 12 residues. Losses at the gene ends were 5 bases for V and 5 bases for J; bases not matched to a gene: 3. Germline V gives CDR1 SGHVS, CDR2 FQNEAQ. For the CDR3, the DNA is TGTGCCAGCAGCCTTGACAGGGACGAGCAGTACTTC. Its protein is CASSLDRDEQYF.

The chain's CDR3 is CASTLSGPRAETQYF. CDR3 DNA: TGTGCCAGCACCCTATCCGGGCCACGGGCCGAGACCCAGTACTTC. The chain recombines TRBV6-1 with TRBJ2-5; D ambiguous. CDR3 length: 15 residues. Germline V gives CDR1 MNHNS, CDR2 SASEGT. The V gene lost 7 bases and the J gene lost 5 bases, with 20 bases spanning the gap.

The genes are TRBV10-3 and TRBJ1-1; D possibly corresponds to TRBD1 (6 bases). The CDR3 runs 17 residues. Germline V gene sequence: CDR1 ENHRY, CDR2 SYGVKD. V shed 2 bases and J shed 0 bases, with 16 bases lying between them. CDR3 in amino acids: CAISESGGRGMNTEAFF. CDR3 coding DNA: TGTGCCATCAGTGAGAGCGGGGGGCGCGGGATGAACACTGAAGCTTTCTTT.

V is TRBV5-4 and J is TRBJ2-5, with no clear D. Trimming cost V 5 bases and J 3 bases, with 20 bases left between them. The germline gives CDR1 SGHNT, CDR2 YYREEE (reference sequence). The length of the CDR3 is 16 residues. CDR3 in DNA: TGTGCCAGCAGGCCCTTCTTTTCTTCAGGCGAAGAGACCCAGTACTTC. It codes for CASRPFFSSGEETQYF.

This clone was seen a handful of times. The chain has TRBV5-5 and TRBJ1-2, with D uncertain. This CDR3 has 15 amino acids. Trimming took off 1 base at V and 4 bases at J, with 14 bases between the two ends. Germline CDR1 is SGHKS and CDR2 is YYEKEE (reference sequence). The CDR3 DNA follows: TGTGCCAGCAGCTTGACAATCCCCTGGAGCTATGGCTACACCTTC. It yields the protein CASSLTIPWSYGYTF.

This clone was recorded a few times. Other DNA sequences of this sample code for an identical CDR3. The chain links TRBV11-2 to TRBJ2-7; D is tentatively TRBD1 or TRBD2 (5 bases each). Looked up from germline, CDR1 is SGHAT and CDR2 is FQNNGV. This CDR3 spans 14 amino acids. Trimming shortened V by 2 bases and J by 1 base, and 9 bases separated the two germline ends. The CDR3 region has the DNA TGTGCCAGCAGCTTAACCGAGGGGTCCTACGAGCAGTACTTC. Its translation is CASSLTEGSYEQYF.

This chain links TRBV19 with TRBJ2-2, with a weak D call TRBD2 (5 bases). Germline CDR1 and CDR2: LNHDA and SQIVND (reference sequence). Trimming took off 5 bases at V and 5 bases at J, with 12 bases between the two ends. The CDR3 runs 14 residues. The CDR3 DNA reads as TGTGCCAGTAGTGAGGGCCCCCAGACCGGGGAGCTGTTTTTT. It is translated as CASSEGPQTGELFF.

This clone came up many times. Within the sample, other DNA sequences also encode this same CDR3. The CDR3 region has the DNA TGCGCCAGCAGCTTGGCCGGCCAGGGAGGGACTGAAGCTTTCTTT. It yields the protein CASSLAGQGGTEAFF. The chain employs TRBV5-1 and TRBJ1-1; D perhaps matches TRBD1 (5 bases). Germline CDR1 reads SGHRS; CDR2 reads YFSETQ. The CDR3 extends over 15 amino acids. V lost 0 bases, J lost 5 bases, and 14 bases lay in between.

The chain employs TRBV5-1 and TRBJ2-7, with TRBD1 matching 8 bases. The V segment lost 2 bases and the J segment 6 bases; nucleotides outside the gene matches: 10. This CDR3 contains 15 residues. CDR1 SGHRS and CDR2 YFSETQ come from the germline V gene. Here the CDR3 reads CASSLDRGAGTEQYF. CDR3 sequence (DNA): TGCGCCAGCAGCTTAGACAGGGGCGCGGGGACCGAGCAGTACTTC. Looking up the rest from reference TRBV5-1 and TRBJ2-7 gives the full variable domain: KAGVTQTPRYLIKTRGQQVTLSCSPISGHRSVSWYQQTPGQGLQFLFEYFSETQRNKGNFPGRFSGRQFSNSRSEMNVSTLELGDSALYLCASSLDRGAGTEQYFGPGTRLTVT.